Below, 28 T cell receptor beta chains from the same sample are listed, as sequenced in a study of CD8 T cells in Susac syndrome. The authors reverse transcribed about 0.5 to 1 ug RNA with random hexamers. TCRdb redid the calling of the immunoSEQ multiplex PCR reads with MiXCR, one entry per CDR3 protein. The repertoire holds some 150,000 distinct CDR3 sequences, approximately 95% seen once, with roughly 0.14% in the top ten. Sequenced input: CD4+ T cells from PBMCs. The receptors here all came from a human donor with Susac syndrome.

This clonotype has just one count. The CDR3 loop is CASSLLRQSGANVLTF. The CDR3 nucleotides are TGTGCCAGCAGCTTGCTTCGGCAATCTGGGGCCAACGTCCTGACTTTC. This chain uses TRBV5-6 with TRBJ2-6; unclear D gene. V was clipped by 1 base and J by 1 base, with 9 bases between them. CDR1 is SGHDT, CDR2 YYEEEE, per germline. CDR3 length: 16 residues.

CDR3 in amino acids: CASSQSVGQGARNEKLFF. The CDR3 region has the DNA TGCGCCAGCAGTCAATCGGTCGGACAGGGGGCGCGTAATGAAAAACTGTTTTTT. The chain recombines TRBV23-1 with TRBJ1-4; TRBD1 aligns across 11 bases. TRBV23-1 counts as an open reading frame of uncertain function. This CDR3 comprises 18 residues. The V gene end was trimmed by 0 bases and the J gene end by 4 bases; junction bases not matched to a gene: 7.

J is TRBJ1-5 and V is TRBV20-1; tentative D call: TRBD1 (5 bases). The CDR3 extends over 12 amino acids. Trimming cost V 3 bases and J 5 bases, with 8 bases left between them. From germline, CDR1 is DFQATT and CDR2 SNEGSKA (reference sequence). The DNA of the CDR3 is TGCAGTGCTAGGACAGACGATCAGCCCCAGCATTTT. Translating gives CSARTDDQPQHF.

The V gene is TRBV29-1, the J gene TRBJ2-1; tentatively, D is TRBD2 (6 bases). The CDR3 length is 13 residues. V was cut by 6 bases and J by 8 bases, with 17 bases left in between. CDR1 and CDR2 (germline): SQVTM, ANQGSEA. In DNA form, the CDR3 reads TGCAGCGTGCTGGTCGGGAGTAGTTATGAGCAGTTCTTC. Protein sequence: CSVLVGSSYEQFF.

CDR3 coding DNA: TGTGCCTGGAGTGCCTTCCCGAACACTGAAGCTTTCTTT. Encoded protein: CAWSAFPNTEAFF. V usage is TRBV30 and J usage is TRBJ1-1, with unresolved D. The germline CDR1 and CDR2 sequences are GTSNPN and SVGIG (reference sequence). CDR3 length: 13 amino acids. V was clipped by 1 base and J by 1 base, with 7 bases between them.

The chain's CDR3 is CSAVLRYEDTQYF. CDR3 DNA: TGCAGTGCTGTTTTACGGTACGAGGATACGCAGTATTTT. This rearrangement joins TRBV20-1 to TRBJ2-3; D is ambiguous. V lost 5 bases and J 6 bases, leaving 15 bases between the germline ends. CDR3 length: 13 residues. Germline CDR1 is DFQATT and CDR2 is SNEGSKA (reference sequence).

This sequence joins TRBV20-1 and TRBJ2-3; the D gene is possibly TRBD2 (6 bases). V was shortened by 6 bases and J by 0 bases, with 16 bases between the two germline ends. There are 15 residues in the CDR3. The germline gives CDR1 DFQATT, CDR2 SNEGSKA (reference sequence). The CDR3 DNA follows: TGCAGTGCGTTGGGGGGTGGCGGTAGCACAGATACGCAGTATTTT. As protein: CSALGGGGSTDTQYF.

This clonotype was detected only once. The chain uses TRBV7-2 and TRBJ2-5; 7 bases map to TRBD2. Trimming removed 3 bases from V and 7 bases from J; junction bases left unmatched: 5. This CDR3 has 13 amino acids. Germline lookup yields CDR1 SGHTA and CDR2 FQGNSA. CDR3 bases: TGTGCCAGCAGCTTCACTAGCGAGGGGACCCAGTACTTC. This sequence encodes CASSFTSEGTQYF. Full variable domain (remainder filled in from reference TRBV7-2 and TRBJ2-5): GAGVSQSPSNKVTEKGKDVELRCDPISGHTALYWYRQSLGQGLEFLIYFQGNSAPDKSGLPSDRFSAERTGGSVSTLTIQRTQQEDSAVYLCASSFTSEGTQYFGPGTRLLVL.

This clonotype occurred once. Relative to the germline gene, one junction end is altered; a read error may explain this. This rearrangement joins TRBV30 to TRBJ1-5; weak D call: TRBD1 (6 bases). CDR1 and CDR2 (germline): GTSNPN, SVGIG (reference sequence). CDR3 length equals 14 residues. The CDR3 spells CDWSVGTRGQPQHF. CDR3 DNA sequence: TGTGACTGGAGTGTTGGGACAAGGGGTCAGCCCCAGCATTTT.

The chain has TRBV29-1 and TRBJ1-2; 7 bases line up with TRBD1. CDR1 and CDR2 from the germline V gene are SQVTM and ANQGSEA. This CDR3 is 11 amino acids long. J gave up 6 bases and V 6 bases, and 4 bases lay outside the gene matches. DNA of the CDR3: TGCAGCGTGGCTGACAGGGATGGCTACACCTTC. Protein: CSVADRDGYTF.

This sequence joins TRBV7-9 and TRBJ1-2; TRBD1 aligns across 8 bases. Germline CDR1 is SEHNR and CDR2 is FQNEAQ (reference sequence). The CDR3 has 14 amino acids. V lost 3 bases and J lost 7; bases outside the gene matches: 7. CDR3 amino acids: CASSLTGDFFGYTF. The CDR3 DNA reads TGTGCCAGCAGCTTGACAGGGGATTTCTTTGGCTACACCTTC.

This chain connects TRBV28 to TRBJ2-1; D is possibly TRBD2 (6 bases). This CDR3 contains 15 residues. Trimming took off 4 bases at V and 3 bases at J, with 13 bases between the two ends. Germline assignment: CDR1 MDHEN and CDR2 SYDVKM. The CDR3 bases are TGTGCCAGCAGTTCAGGACGGGGGATCTACAATGAGCAGTTCTTC. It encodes CASSSGRGIYNEQFF.

For the CDR3, the DNA is TGCAGCGCCAGGGACACCCTCGGCGATACGCAGTATTTT. It codes for CSARDTLGDTQYF. The chain combines TRBV29-1 with TRBJ2-3; a weak D match, TRBD1 (6 bases). The CDR3 is 13 residues long. With 7 bases removed from V and 6 bases from J, the gap between germline ends came to 17 bases. Per germline, CDR1 SQVTM and CDR2 ANQGSEA.

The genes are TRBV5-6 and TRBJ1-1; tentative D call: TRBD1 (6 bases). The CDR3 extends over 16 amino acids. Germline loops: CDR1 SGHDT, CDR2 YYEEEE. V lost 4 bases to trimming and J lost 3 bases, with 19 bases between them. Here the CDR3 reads CASSTRQVNGHTEAFF. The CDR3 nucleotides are TGTGCCAGCAGCACCCGACAGGTTAACGGGCACACTGAAGCTTTCTTT.

For the CDR3, the DNA is TGTGCCAGCTCCCCCGGGACAGGGGCCGTCTACGAGCAGTACTTC. Protein product: CASSPGTGAVYEQYF. This chain connects TRBV18 to TRBJ2-7; 10 nucleotides align to TRBD1. Germline CDR1 KGHSH, CDR2 LQKENI. J gave up 3 bases and V 6 bases, and 8 bases lay outside the gene matches. This CDR3 has 15 amino acids.

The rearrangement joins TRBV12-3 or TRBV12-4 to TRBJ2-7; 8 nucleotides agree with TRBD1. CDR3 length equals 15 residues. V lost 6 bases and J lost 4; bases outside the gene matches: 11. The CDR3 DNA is TGTGCCAGCAGCAACCGCAGGGGGCAGAGGTACGAGCAGTACTTC. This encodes CASSNRRGQRYEQYF.

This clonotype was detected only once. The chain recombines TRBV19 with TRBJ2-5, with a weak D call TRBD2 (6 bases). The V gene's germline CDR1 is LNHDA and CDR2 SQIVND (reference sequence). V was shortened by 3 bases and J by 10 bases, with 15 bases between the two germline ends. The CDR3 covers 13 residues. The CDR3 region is CASSIEGSGLQYF. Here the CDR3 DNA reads TGTGCCAGTAGTATCGAGGGGTCGGGACTCCAGTACTTC.

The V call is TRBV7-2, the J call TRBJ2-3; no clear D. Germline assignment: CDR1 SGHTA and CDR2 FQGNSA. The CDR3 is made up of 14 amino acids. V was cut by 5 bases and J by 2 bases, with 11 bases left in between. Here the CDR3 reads CASSPLTVTDTQYF. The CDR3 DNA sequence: TGTGCCAGCAGCCCTCTCACGGTCACAGATACGCAGTATTTT.

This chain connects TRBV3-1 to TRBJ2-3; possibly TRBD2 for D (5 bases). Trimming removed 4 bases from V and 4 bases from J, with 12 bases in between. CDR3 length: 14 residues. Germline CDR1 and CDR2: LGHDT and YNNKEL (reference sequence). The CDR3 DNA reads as TGTGCCAGCAGCCCCCGGGGTCGGGCAGATACGCAGTATTTT. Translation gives CASSPRGRADTQYF.

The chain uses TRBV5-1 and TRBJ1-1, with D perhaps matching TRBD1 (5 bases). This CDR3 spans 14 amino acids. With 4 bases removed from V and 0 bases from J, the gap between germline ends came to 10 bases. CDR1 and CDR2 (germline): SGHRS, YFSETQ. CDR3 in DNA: TGCGCCAGCAGCACCGGGACGCTGAACACTGAAGCTTTCTTT. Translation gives CASSTGTLNTEAFF.

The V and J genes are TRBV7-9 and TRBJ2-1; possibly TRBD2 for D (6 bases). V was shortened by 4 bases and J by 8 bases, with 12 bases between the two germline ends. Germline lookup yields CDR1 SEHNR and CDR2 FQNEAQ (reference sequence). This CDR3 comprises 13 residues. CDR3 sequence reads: CASSYRWEDEQFF. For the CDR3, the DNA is TGTGCCAGCAGCTATAGGTGGGAGGATGAGCAGTTCTTC.

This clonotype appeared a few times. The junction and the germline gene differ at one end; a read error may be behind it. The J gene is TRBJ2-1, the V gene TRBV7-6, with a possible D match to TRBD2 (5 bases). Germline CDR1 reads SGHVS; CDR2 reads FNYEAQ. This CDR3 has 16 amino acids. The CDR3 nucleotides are TGTGCTAGCAGCCCGCCGGAGGCCAGCTCCTACAATGAGCAGTTCTTC. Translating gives CASSPPEASSYNEQFF. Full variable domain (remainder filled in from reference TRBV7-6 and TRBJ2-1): GAGVSQSPRYKVTKRGQDVALRCDPISGHVSLYWYRQALGQGPEFLTYFNYEAQQDKSGLPNDRFSAERPEGSISTLTIQRTEQRDSAMYRCASSPPEASSYNEQFFGPGTRLTVL.

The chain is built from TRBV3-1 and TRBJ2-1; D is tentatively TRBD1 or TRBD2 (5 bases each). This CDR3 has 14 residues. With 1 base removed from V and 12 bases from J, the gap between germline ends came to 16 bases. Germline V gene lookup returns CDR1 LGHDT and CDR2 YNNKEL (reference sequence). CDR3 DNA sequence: TGTGCCAGCAGCCAAGCGGGGCGGTCCTTTGGGCAGTTCTTC. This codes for CASSQAGRSFGQFF.

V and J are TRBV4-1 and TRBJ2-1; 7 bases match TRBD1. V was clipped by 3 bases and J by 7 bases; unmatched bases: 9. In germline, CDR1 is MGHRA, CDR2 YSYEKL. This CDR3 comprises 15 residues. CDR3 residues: CASSHPGQYANEQFF. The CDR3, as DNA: TGCGCCAGCAGCCACCCGGGACAGTACGCGAATGAGCAGTTCTTC.

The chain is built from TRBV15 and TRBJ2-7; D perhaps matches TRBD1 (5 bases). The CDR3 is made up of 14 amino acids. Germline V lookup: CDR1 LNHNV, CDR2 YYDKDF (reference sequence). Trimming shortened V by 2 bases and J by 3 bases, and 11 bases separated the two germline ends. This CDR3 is CATSRSGLSYEQYF. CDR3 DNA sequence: TGTGCCACCAGCAGATCAGGGCTCAGCTACGAGCAGTACTTC.

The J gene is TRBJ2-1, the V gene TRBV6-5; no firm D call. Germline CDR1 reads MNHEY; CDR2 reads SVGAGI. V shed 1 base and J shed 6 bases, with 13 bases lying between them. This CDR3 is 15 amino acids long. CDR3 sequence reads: CASSYFRHQANEQFF. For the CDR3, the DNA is TGTGCCAGCAGTTACTTCAGACACCAAGCCAATGAGCAGTTCTTC.

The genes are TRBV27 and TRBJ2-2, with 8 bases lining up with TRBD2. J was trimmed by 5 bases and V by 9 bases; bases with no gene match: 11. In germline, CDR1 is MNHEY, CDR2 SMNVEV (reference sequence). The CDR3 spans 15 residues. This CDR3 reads CASLRREGRTGELFF. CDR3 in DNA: TGTGCCAGTTTGAGACGGGAGGGGCGGACCGGGGAGCTGTTTTTT.

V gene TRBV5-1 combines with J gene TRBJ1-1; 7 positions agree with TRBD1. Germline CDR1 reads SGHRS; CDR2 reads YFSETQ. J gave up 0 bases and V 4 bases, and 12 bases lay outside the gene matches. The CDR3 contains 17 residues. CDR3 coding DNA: TGCGCCAGCAGCATGCCGGGACAGAATATCTTGAACACTGAAGCTTTCTTT. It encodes CASSMPGQNILNTEAFF.